This TCR beta chain emerged from a study of blood T cell repertoires in COVID-19. Study in general: The study drew acute and convalescent COVID-19 samples from the United States, Italy and Spain.

The table came from immunoSEQ multiplex PCR; TCRdb's copy has only in-frame clones and leaves some out. The profile shows around 100,000 clones, approximately 80% of them singletons. CDR1 is LGHDT, CDR2 YNNKEL, per germline (reference sequence). V dropped 0 bases and J dropped 5 bases, with 16 bases sitting between them. The CDR3 extends over 16 amino acids. In its sample, this clone was seen a few times. The sample comprised peripheral blood. The chain links TRBV3-1 (or the pseudogene TRBV3-2) to TRBJ1-2; D uncertain. The sequence was obtained from a human donor in a cohort sampled during active COVID-19. The DNA of the CDR3 is TGTGCCAGCAGCCAAGACGGGAAAGGGCCTCTGTATGGCTACACCTTC. Protein sequence: CASSQDGKGPLYGYTF.